This TCR beta chain appears in the sequencing data of a study of blood T cell repertoires in COVID-19. The overall study: Sites across the United States, Italy and Spain contributed samples from acute and convalescent COVID-19. From T cells, B-cell-depleted T cells, or PBMCs came the material, which was cDNA or gDNA.

This CDR3 is built from 13 residues. The trim removed 3 bases at V and 7 bases at J, leaving 4 bases unmatched. Original processing notes: Quantification of nucleated cells was approximated via reference gene primer amplification. Repertoires were generated with immunoSEQ multiplex PCR, while TCRdb's copy carries only in-frame clones and drops some. V and J calls and clone size follow that table, whereas D and trimming were derived from the DNA. The sample includes about 250,000 clones, nearly 90% of them seen just once. The receptor's source is a man aged 18 to 35 with active or convalescent COVID-19. The chain is built from TRBV12-3 or TRBV12-4 and TRBJ1-2; TRBD1 matches at 8 bases. The sample taken for sequencing was peripheral blood. CDR3 amino acids: CASSLQGAGGYTF. DNA for the CDR3: TGTGCCAGCAGTTTGCAGGGGGCGGGTGGCTACACCTTC.